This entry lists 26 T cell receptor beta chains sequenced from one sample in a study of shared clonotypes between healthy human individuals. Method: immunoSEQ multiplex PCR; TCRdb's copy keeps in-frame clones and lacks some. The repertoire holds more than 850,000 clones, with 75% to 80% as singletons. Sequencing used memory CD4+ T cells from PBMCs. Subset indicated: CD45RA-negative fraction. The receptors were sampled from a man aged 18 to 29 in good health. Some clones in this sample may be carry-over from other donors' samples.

The CDR3 coding sequence is TGTGCCAGCAGCCCCCGCTGGCGTCGAGAGTTAATCAGACACTCGGAGACCCAGTACTTC. Its translation: CASSPRWRRELIRHSETQYF. The chain couples TRBV11-3 to TRBJ2-5; no clear D. With 5 bases removed from V and 5 bases from J, the gap between germline ends came to 33 bases. This CDR3 is 20 amino acids long. CDR1 is SGHNT, CDR2 YENEEA, per germline.

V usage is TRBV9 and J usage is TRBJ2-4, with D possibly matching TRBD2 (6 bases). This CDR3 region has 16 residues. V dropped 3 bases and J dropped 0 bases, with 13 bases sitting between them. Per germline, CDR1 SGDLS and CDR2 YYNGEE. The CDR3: CASSGPGTGAKNIQYF. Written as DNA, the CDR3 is TGTGCCAGCAGCGGTCCGGGGACTGGAGCCAAAAACATTCAGTACTTC.

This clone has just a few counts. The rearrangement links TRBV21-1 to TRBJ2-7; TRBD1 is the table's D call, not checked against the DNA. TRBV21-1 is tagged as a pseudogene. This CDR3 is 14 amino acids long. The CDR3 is CASSPGQGAWEQYF. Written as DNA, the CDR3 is TGTGCCAGCAGCCCGGGACAGGGGGCTTGGGAGCAGTACTTC.

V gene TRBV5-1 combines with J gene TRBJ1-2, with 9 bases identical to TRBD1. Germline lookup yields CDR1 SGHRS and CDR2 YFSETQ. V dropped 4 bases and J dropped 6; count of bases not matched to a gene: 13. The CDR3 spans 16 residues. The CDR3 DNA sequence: TGCGCCAGCAGCCCAAATCCGGGACAGGGTAATGATGGCTACACCTTC. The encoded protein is CASSPNPGQGNDGYTF.

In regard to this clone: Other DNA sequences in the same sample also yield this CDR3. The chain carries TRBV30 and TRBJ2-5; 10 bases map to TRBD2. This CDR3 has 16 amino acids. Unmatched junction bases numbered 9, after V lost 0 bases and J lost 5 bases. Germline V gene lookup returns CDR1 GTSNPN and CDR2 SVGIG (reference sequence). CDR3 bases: TGTGCCTGGAGTGTAGGGCTAGCGGGAGCGAGGGAGACCCAGTACTTC. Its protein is CAWSVGLAGARETQYF.

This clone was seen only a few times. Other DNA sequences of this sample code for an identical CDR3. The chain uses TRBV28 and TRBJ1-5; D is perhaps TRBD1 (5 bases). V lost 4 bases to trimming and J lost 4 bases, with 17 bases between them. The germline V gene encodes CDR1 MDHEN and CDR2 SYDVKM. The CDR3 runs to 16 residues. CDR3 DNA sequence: TGTGCCAGCAGTTCGCCACTGCCTGGGGGTAATCAGCCCCAGCATTTT. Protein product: CASSSPLPGGNQPQHF.

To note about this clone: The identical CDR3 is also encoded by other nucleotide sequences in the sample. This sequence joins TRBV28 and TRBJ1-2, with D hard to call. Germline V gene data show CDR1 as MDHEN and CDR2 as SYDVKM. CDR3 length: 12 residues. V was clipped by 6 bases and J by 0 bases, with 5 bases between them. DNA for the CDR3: TGTGCCAGCAGCCCCGCTAACTATGGCTACACCTTC. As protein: CASSPANYGYTF.

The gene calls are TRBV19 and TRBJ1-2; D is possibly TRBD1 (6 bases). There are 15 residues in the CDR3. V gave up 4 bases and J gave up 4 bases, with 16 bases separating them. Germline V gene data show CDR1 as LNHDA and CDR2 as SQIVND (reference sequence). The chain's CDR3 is CASSTSPGQIYGYTF. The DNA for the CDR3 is TGTGCCAGTAGTACGTCCCCCGGACAGATCTATGGCTACACCTTC.

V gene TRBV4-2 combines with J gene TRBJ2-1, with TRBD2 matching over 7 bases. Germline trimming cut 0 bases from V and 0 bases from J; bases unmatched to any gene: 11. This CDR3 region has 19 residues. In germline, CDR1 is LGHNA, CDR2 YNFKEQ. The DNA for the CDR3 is TGTGCCAGCAGCCAAGACTTGGGAGGGCGGCTAAGCTCCTACAATGAGCAGTTCTTC. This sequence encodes CASSQDLGGRLSSYNEQFF.

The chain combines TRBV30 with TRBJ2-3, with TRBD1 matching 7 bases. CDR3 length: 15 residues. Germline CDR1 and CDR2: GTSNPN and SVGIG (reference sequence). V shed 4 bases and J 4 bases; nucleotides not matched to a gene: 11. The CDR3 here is CAWTTGSYFADTQYF. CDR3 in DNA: TGTGCCTGGACGACAGGGTCGTATTTCGCAGATACGCAGTATTTT.

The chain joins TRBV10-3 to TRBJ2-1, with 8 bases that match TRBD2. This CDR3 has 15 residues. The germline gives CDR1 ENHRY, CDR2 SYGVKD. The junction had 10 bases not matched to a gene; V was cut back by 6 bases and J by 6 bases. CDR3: CAISLLAEIFNEQFF. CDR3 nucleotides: TGTGCCATCAGCCTACTAGCGGAGATATTCAATGAGCAGTTCTTC.

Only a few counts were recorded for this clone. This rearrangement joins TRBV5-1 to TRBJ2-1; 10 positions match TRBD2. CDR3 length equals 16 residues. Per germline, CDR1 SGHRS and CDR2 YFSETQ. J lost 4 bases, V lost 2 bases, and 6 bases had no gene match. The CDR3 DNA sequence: TGCGCCAGCAGCTTCGCCAGCGGGAGGGCGTACAATGAGCAGTTCTTC. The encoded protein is CASSFASGRAYNEQFF.

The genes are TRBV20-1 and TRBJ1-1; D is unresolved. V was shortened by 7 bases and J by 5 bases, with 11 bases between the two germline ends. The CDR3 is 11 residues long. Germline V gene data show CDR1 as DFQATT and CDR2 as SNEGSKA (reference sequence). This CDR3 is CSVSVRTEAFF. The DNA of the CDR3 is TGCAGTGTCAGCGTCAGGACTGAAGCTTTCTTT.

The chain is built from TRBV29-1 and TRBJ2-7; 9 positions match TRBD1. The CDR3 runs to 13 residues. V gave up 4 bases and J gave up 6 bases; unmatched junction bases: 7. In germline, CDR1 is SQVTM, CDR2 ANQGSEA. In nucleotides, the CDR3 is TGCAGCGTTGTTCGGGACAGGGCGGCCGAGCAGTACTTC. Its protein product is CSVVRDRAAEQYF.

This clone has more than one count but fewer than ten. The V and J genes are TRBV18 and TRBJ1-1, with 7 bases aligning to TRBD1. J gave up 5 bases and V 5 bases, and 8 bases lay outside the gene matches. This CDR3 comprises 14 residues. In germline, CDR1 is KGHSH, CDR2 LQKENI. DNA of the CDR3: TGTGCCAGCTCATCCCGACAGGGTTGGACTGAAGCTTTCTTT. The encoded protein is CASSSRQGWTEAFF.

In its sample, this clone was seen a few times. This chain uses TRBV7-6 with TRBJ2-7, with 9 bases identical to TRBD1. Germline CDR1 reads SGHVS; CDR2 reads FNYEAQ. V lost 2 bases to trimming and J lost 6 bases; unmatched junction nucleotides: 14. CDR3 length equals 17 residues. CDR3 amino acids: CASSLFLPGQGTGEQYF. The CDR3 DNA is TGTGCCAGCAGCTTATTTTTACCGGGACAGGGTACCGGCGAGCAGTACTTC.

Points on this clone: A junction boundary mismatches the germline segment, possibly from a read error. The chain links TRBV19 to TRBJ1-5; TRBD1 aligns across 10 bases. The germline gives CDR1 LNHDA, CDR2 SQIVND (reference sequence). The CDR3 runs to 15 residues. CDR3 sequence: CASSIAGTGVQPQHF. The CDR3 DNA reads TGTGCCAGTAGCATAGCAGGGACAGGGGTTCAGCCCCAGCATTTT. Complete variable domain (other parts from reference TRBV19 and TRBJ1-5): DGGITQSPKYLFRKEGQNVTLSCEQNLNHDAMYWYRQDPGQGLRLIYYSQIVNDFQKGDIAEGYSVSREKKESFPLTVTSAQKNPTAFYLCASSIAGTGVQPQHFGDGTRLSIL.

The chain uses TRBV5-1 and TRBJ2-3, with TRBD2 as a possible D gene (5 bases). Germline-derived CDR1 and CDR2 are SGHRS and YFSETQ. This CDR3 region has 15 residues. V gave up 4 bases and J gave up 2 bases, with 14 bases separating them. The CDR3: CASSPGELPTDTQYF. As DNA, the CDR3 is TGCGCCAGCAGCCCCGGGGAGTTACCCACAGATACGCAGTATTTT.

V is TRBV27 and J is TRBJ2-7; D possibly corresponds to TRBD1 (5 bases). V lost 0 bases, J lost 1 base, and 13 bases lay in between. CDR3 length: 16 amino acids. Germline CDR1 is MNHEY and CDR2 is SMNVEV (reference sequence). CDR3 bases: TGTGCCAGCAGTTTATCGATTCCAGGGCTTTCCTACGAGCAGTACTTC. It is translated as CASSLSIPGLSYEQYF.

The CDR3 protein is CASRILGGYTF. The DNA for the CDR3 is TGTGCCAGCAGGATCTTAGGCGGCTACACCTTC. V usage is TRBV28 and J usage is TRBJ1-2; D is undetermined. This CDR3 is built from 11 residues. From germline, CDR1 is MDHEN and CDR2 SYDVKM. The germline V and J ends were trimmed by 6 bases and 8 bases, with 10 bases remaining between them.

In DNA form, the CDR3 reads TGTGCCAGCAGTTCCCGAGCGGGAGTTTACAATGAGCAGTTCTTC. Amino acids: CASSSRAGVYNEQFF. J is TRBJ2-1 and V is TRBV28; 8 nucleotides agree with TRBD2. CDR3 length: 15 amino acids. The ends lost 4 bases at V and 4 bases at J; junction bases unmatched: 6. CDR1 is MDHEN and CDR2 is SYDVKM in the germline V gene. The whole variable domain, filled in from reference TRBV28 and TRBJ2-1, reads DVKVTQSSRYLVKRTGEKVFLECVQDMDHENMFWYRQDPGLGLRLIYFSYDVKMKEKGDIPEGYSVSREKKERFSLILESASTNQTSMYLCASSSRAGVYNEQFFGPGTRLTVL.

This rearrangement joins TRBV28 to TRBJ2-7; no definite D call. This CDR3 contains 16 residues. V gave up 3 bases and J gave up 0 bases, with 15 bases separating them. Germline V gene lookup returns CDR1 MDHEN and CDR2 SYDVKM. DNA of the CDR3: TGTGCCAGCAGTTTTCGGTCTACCAGACCCTCCTACGAGCAGTACTTC. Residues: CASSFRSTRPSYEQYF.

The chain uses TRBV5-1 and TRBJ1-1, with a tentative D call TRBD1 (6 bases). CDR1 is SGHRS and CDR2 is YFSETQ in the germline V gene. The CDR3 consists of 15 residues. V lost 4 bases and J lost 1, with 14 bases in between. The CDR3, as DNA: TGCGCCAGCAGCGGAACCGGGACACCGAACACTGAAGCTTTCTTT. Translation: CASSGTGTPNTEAFF.

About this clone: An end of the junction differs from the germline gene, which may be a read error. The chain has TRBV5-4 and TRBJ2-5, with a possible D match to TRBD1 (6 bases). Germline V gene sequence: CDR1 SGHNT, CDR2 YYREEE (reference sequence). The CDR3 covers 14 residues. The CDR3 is CTSGEGQGQETQYF. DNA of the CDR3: TGTACCAGCGGCGAGGGCCAGGGGCAAGAGACCCAGTACTTC.

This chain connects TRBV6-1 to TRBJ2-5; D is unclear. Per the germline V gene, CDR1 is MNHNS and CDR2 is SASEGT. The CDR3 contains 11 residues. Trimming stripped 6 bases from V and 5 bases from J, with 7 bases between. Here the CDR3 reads CASRRGETQYF. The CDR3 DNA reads TGTGCCAGCAGGCGTGGGGAGACCCAGTACTTC.

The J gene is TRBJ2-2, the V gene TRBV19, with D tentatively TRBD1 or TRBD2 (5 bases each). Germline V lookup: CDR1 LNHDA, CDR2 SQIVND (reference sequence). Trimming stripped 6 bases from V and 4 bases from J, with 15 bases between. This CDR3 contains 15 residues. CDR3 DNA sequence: TGTGCCAGTAGGACCAGGGACCTCCGCACCGGGGAGCTGTTTTTT. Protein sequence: CASRTRDLRTGELFF. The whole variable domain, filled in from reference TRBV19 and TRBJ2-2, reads DGGITQSPKYLFRKEGQNVTLSCEQNLNHDAMYWYRQDPGQGLRLIYYSQIVNDFQKGDIAEGYSVSREKKESFPLTVTSAQKNPTAFYLCASRTRDLRTGELFFGEGSRLTVL.